The 16 T cell receptor beta chains below come from one sample, sequenced in a study of T cell repertoires in cytomegalovirus infection. Each CDR3 protein is one row after TCRdb ran MiXCR on the reads. Here the sample spans about 260,000 distinct CDR3 sequences, approximately 10% being singletons. The sequenced sample consisted of PBMCs. Receptor source: a human donor in good health (CMV status not recorded). Some clones in this sample may be carry-over from other donors' samples.

This clonotype has a count of ten or more. The genes are TRBV12-3 or TRBV12-4 and TRBJ1-6; D is ambiguous. The CDR3 is 12 amino acids. V dropped 3 bases and J dropped 10 bases, with 7 bases sitting between them. The CDR3 region has the DNA TGTGCCAGCAGTTTTTCGGAATCACCCCTCCACTTT. Translated: CASSFSESPLHF.

Only a few counts were recorded for this clonotype. One junction end does not reproduce the germline sequence, and a read error may be involved. The J gene is TRBJ2-7, the V gene TRBV7-9; D is undetermined. This CDR3 comprises 12 residues. The germline gives CDR1 SEHNR, CDR2 FQNEAQ (reference sequence). This CDR3 is CAFGRVSNEQYF. Here the CDR3 DNA reads TGTGCCTTCGGAAGGGTCTCCAACGAGCAGTACTTC.

There are many counts of this clonotype. The genes are TRBV7-2 and TRBJ2-1, with D uncertain. Germline loops: CDR1 SGHTA, CDR2 FQGNSA. V lost 1 base to trimming and J lost 2 bases, with 9 bases between them. The CDR3 is 15 amino acids. CDR3 bases: TGTGCCAGCAGCTTAGTTGGGATTCCCTACAATGAGCAGTTCTTC. Its protein product is CASSLVGIPYNEQFF.

This clonotype occurred many times. The V and J genes are TRBV6-8 and TRBJ1-5, with 7 bases aligning to TRBD1. The V gene's germline CDR1 is MNHGY and CDR2 SAAAGT. This CDR3 has 16 residues. Germline trimming cut 0 bases from V and 2 bases from J; bases unmatched to any gene: 4. The CDR3 DNA follows: TGTGCCAGCAGTTACTCTGGAGGGGGCGGCAATCAGCCCCAGCATTTT. Encoded protein: CASSYSGGGGNQPQHF.

V is TRBV18 and J is TRBJ1-1; D uncertain. Trimming left V 4 bases short and J 2 bases short, with 8 bases between. This CDR3 contains 13 residues. Germline CDR1 KGHSH, CDR2 LQKENI. CDR3 region: CASSLWVNTEAFF. The CDR3 nucleotides read TGTGCCAGCTCACTCTGGGTAAACACTGAAGCTTTCTTT.

This clonotype has at least ten counts. The chain carries TRBV19 and TRBJ1-1; a possible D gene is TRBD1 (6 bases). This CDR3 spans 13 amino acids. CDR1 and CDR2 from the germline V gene are LNHDA and SQIVND (reference sequence). V dropped 5 bases and J dropped 5 bases, with 12 bases sitting between them. The CDR3 here is CASSVLDRTEAFF. CDR3 in DNA: TGTGCCAGTAGTGTATTAGACAGGACTGAAGCTTTCTTT.

This clonotype was observed at least ten times. The chain carries TRBV19 and TRBJ1-3, with TRBD1 matching 10 bases. The CDR3 spans 14 residues. With V trimmed by 7 bases and J by 3 bases, 3 bases remained unmatched. Germline V gene lookup returns CDR1 LNHDA and CDR2 SQIVND (reference sequence). CDR3 residues: CASKRTGGGNTIYF. In nucleotides, the CDR3 is TGTGCCAGTAAGAGGACAGGGGGTGGAAACACCATATATTTT.

This clonotype was seen ten or more times. The chain has TRBV7-2 and TRBJ2-1, with 7 bases fitting TRBD2. The germline CDR1 and CDR2 sequences are SGHTA and FQGNSA. This CDR3 spans 15 amino acids. V shed 2 bases and J 9 bases; nucleotides not matched to a gene: 10. The CDR3 DNA follows: TGTGCCAGCAGCTTAAAGCGGGGTTGGGGGATTGAGCAGTTCTTC. It codes for CASSLKRGWGIEQFF.

The chain joins TRBV7-9 to TRBJ2-1; 8 bases map to TRBD2. The V and J ends lost 1 base and 4 bases, in that order; junction bases with no gene match: 12. In germline, CDR1 is SEHNR, CDR2 FQNEAQ (reference sequence). The CDR3 is 18 residues long. CDR3 DNA sequence: TGTGCCAGCAGCTTAGGCGGGACTAGTACTTCCCTTTACAATGAGCAGTTCTTC. Translated, it gives CASSLGGTSTSLYNEQFF.

The sample holds one count of this clonotype. The gene calls are TRBV20-1 and TRBJ2-1; 9 bases are shared with TRBD2. The CDR3 extends over 15 amino acids. V lost 6 bases to trimming and J lost 7 bases; unmatched junction nucleotides: 13. In germline, CDR1 is DFQATT, CDR2 SNEGSKA (reference sequence). The CDR3, as DNA: TGCAGTGCCACCTCGCTAGCGGGGATTTCGAATGAGCAGTTCTTC. It codes for CSATSLAGISNEQFF.

This clonotype was detected many times. The genes are TRBV19 and TRBJ1-1, with unresolved D. Germline V gene data show CDR1 as LNHDA and CDR2 as SQIVND (reference sequence). The CDR3 has 12 residues. Trimming pared 6 bases from V and 10 bases from J, leaving 15 bases between. The CDR3 DNA sequence: TGTGCCAGTAGCGCTAGCAGGTACGCAGCTTTCTTT. Its translation is CASSASRYAAFF.

This clonotype was found many times. V gene TRBV12-3 or TRBV12-4 combines with J gene TRBJ2-1; 7 bases match TRBD2. Trimming at V came to 6 bases and at J to 7 bases, leaving 6 bases not matched to a gene. The CDR3 covers 13 residues. Here the CDR3 DNA reads TGTGCCAGCAGGGCTAGCGGCCGGAATGAGCAGTTCTTC. Translating gives CASRASGRNEQFF.

This clonotype has at least ten counts. The chain couples TRBV20-1 to TRBJ1-2; D gene unclear. The CDR3 is 17 residues long. Germline assignment: CDR1 DFQATT and CDR2 SNEGSKA (reference sequence). The V gene lost 0 bases and the J gene lost 2 bases, with 19 bases spanning the gap. CDR3 nucleotide sequence: TGCAGTGCTAGAGATCGGGGAGGTCGAGGATCCAACTATGGCTACACCTTC. Translating gives CSARDRGGRGSNYGYTF.

There are a few counts of this clonotype. The V gene is TRBV7-2, the J gene TRBJ1-4; weak D call: TRBD1 (6 bases). The V end lost 5 bases, the J end lost 10 bases, and 17 bases lay between the germline ends. Germline V gives CDR1 SGHTA, CDR2 FQGNSA. This CDR3 has 14 amino acids. The CDR3 region has the DNA TGTGCCAGCAGCCCCACTGTACAGGGTGGAAAACTGTTTTTT. It encodes CASSPTVQGGKLFF.

The sample holds many counts of this clonotype. The V and J genes are TRBV25-1 and TRBJ1-6; D might be TRBD1 (6 bases). CDR1 and CDR2 from the germline V gene are MGHDK and SYGVNS. The ends were cut back, 6 bases at V and 6 bases at J, with 15 bases in the middle. CDR3 length equals 15 residues. Written as DNA, the CDR3 is TGTGCCAGCAGGGGAGTGCGGGGGCTTAATTCACCCCTCCACTTT. Translating it yields CASRGVRGLNSPLHF. Based on the CDR3 plus reference TRBV25-1 and TRBJ1-6, the full variable domain is EADIYQTPRYLVIGTGKKITLECSQTMGHDKMYWYQQDPGMELHLIHYSYGVNSTEKGDLSSESTVSRIRTEHFPLTLESARPSHTSQYLCASRGVRGLNSPLHFGNGTRLTVT.

This clonotype has ten or more counts. The chain is built from TRBV5-6 and TRBJ2-5; D unresolved. V shed 4 bases and J shed 2 bases, with 6 bases lying between them. The CDR3 has 12 residues. The germline CDR1 and CDR2 sequences are SGHDT and YYEEEE. The CDR3 reads CASSILQETQYF. As DNA, the CDR3 is TGTGCCAGCAGCATTCTACAAGAGACCCAGTACTTC.